This T cell receptor beta chain was sequenced for a study of cytomegalovirus exposure and HLA in healthy donors. This CDR3 spans 13 amino acids. Per germline, CDR1 SNHLY and CDR2 FYNNEI. After removal of 4 bases from V and 4 bases from J, the junction contained 3 bases not matched to a gene. The PCR was carried out with 60 Vbeta primers and 13 Jbeta primers. The protocol was immunoSEQ multiplex PCR, while the TCRdb copy is restricted to in-frame clones and leaves out a portion. The repertoire holds roughly 100,000 clones, roughly 70% seen once, with around 3.3% in the top ten. The TCR comes from a woman aged 45-60 years in good health and CMV-seronegative. The sample comprised PBMCs. The gene calls are TRBV2 and TRBJ2-5, with TRBD1 matching 7 bases. The chain's CDR3 is CASSVDRVETQYF. The DNA for the CDR3 is TGTGCCAGCAGTGTAGACAGGGTAGAGACCCAGTACTTC. The full variable domain, completed using reference TRBV2 and TRBJ2-5, is EPEVTQTPSHQVTQMGQEVILRCVPISNHLYFYWYRQILGQKVEFLVSFYNNEISEKSEIFDDQFSVERPDGSNFTLKIRSTKLEDSAMYFCASSVDRVETQYFGPGTRLLVL.